The next 30 T cell receptor beta chains were all read from a single sample in a study of T cell responses to AZD1222 COVID-19 vaccine. The table came from immunoSEQ multiplex PCR; TCRdb's copy has only in-frame clones and leaves some out. The sample records roughly 67,000 clones, almost 90% being singletons. Sequences were derived from peripheral blood, sampled on day 0 of AZD1222 vaccination. These receptors were collected from an adult in good health.

This clone was seen a few times. This chain joins TRBV19 and TRBJ2-3; tentative D call: TRBD2 (5 bases). CDR1 and CDR2 from the germline V gene are LNHDA and SQIVND (reference sequence). The V end was cut by 2 bases, the J end by 1 base, with 7 bases between. CDR3 length: 14 residues. CDR3 nucleotides: TGTGCCAGTAGTATACGGGAAGGCACAGATACGCAGTATTTT. Protein product: CASSIREGTDTQYF.

The chain is built from TRBV3-1 (or the pseudogene TRBV3-2) and TRBJ2-3, with D possibly matching TRBD2 (5 bases). V lost 0 bases, J lost 2 bases, and 15 bases lay in between. This CDR3 contains 17 residues. Germline V gene sequence: CDR1 LGHDT, CDR2 YNNKEL (reference sequence). DNA for the CDR3: TGTGCCAGCAGCCAAGATGACTTTTGGACTCACACAGATACGCAGTATTTT. The encoded protein is CASSQDDFWTHTDTQYF.

The chain carries TRBV20-1 and TRBJ1-4; 12 bases are shared with TRBD1. The V segment lost 3 bases and the J segment 0 bases; nucleotides outside the gene matches: 2. Germline values: CDR1 DFQATT, CDR2 SNEGSKA (reference sequence). This CDR3 contains 16 residues. The CDR3 DNA follows: TGCAGTGCTAGTAGGGACAGGGGGCCAACTAATGAAAAACTGTTTTTT. This codes for CSASRDRGPTNEKLFF.

The gene calls are TRBV29-1 and TRBJ1-2, with D possibly TRBD1 on 5 matching bases. Trimming stripped 3 bases from V and 4 bases from J, with 9 bases between. This CDR3 contains 12 residues. Germline V gives CDR1 SQVTM, CDR2 ANQGSEA. The CDR3 sequence: CSVEDGAYGYTF. Written as DNA, the CDR3 is TGCAGCGTTGAGGACGGGGCCTATGGCTACACCTTC.

The V call is TRBV15, the J call TRBJ1-5, with D unclear. Trimming stripped 2 bases from V and 4 bases from J, with 9 bases between. This CDR3 is 14 amino acids long. Germline-derived CDR1 and CDR2 are LNHNV and YYDKDF (reference sequence). The CDR3, as DNA: TGTGCCACCAGCAGAACCCTAGGGAATCAGCCCCAGCATTTT. Protein sequence: CATSRTLGNQPQHF.

The count of this clone is one. This chain uses TRBV19 with TRBJ1-2, with D possibly matching TRBD1 (5 bases). This CDR3 is built from 13 residues. Trimming removed 5 bases at V and 9 bases at J, with 16 bases between. The germline CDR1 and CDR2 sequences are LNHDA and SQIVND (reference sequence). In DNA, the CDR3 is TGTGCCAGTAGTTCCGGGGCATCCTGGAGCTACACCTTC. It encodes CASSSGASWSYTF.

The chain joins TRBV7-2 to TRBJ2-2, with D possibly being TRBD1 (6 bases). This CDR3 has 15 amino acids. The ends were cut back, 3 bases at V and 1 base at J, with 9 bases in the middle. Germline V gene lookup returns CDR1 SGHTA and CDR2 FQGNSA. As DNA, the CDR3 is TGTGCCAGCAGCTTGGGGGCCCAGAACACCGGGGAGCTGTTTTTT. It is translated as CASSLGAQNTGELFF.

The chain couples TRBV27 to TRBJ2-2, with 9 bases matching TRBD2. Germline trimming cut 8 bases from V and 6 bases from J; bases unmatched to any gene: 16. The CDR3 runs to 17 residues. Germline loops: CDR1 MNHEY, CDR2 SMNVEV (reference sequence). The CDR3 loop is CASAPLGVAGVSGELFF. In DNA, the CDR3 is TGTGCCAGCGCGCCCCTCGGGGTAGCGGGAGTGTCCGGGGAGCTGTTTTTT.

The V and J genes are TRBV19 and TRBJ1-2; no clear D. The CDR3 contains 13 residues. Germline V gene lookup returns CDR1 LNHDA and CDR2 SQIVND (reference sequence). V shed 3 bases and J shed 2 bases, with 7 bases lying between them. CDR3 amino acids: CASSIGRNYGYTF. In DNA, the CDR3 is TGTGCCAGTAGTATTGGACGGAACTATGGCTACACCTTC.

In its sample, this clone was seen a few times. This chain uses TRBV19 with TRBJ2-2, with 8 bases identical to TRBD1. V lost 4 bases, J lost 1 base, and 2 bases stayed unmatched. Germline V lookup: CDR1 LNHDA, CDR2 SQIVND (reference sequence). The CDR3 totals 15 residues. As DNA, the CDR3 is TGTGCCAGTAGTACGACAGGGGAGAACACCGGGGAGCTGTTTTTT. Protein: CASSTTGENTGELFF.

The V gene is TRBV5-1, the J gene TRBJ1-1; D is ambiguous. The V gene lost 0 bases and the J gene lost 7 bases, with 7 bases spanning the gap. CDR1 is SGHRS, CDR2 YFSETQ, per germline. This CDR3 is 12 amino acids long. CDR3 residues: CASSLDLNEAFF. DNA of the CDR3: TGCGCCAGCAGCTTGGATCTTAATGAAGCTTTCTTT. Complete variable domain (other parts from reference TRBV5-1 and TRBJ1-1): KAGVTQTPRYLIKTRGQQVTLSCSPISGHRSVSWYQQTPGQGLQFLFEYFSETQRNKGNFPGRFSGRQFSNSRSEMNVSTLELGDSALYLCASSLDLNEAFFGQGTRLTVV.

J is TRBJ2-5 and V is TRBV24-1; 12 positions match TRBD2. V was pared by 4 bases and J by 6 bases, with 5 bases of the junction left unmatched. CDR3 size: 15 residues. Germline values: CDR1 KGHDR, CDR2 SFDVKD. The CDR3 region has the DNA TGTGCCACCAGTGACCCGACTAGCGGGAGTAAGACCCAGTACTTC. Protein product: CATSDPTSGSKTQYF.

This chain connects TRBV24-1 to TRBJ1-2, with TRBD1 matching over 7 bases. The trim removed 4 bases at V and 4 bases at J, leaving 2 bases unmatched. The germline V gene encodes CDR1 KGHDR and CDR2 SFDVKD. The CDR3 covers 13 residues. CDR3 amino acids: CATSESGGYGYTF. The CDR3 DNA reads TGTGCCACCAGTGAGTCAGGGGGCTATGGCTACACCTTC.

The chain links TRBV7-9 to TRBJ2-2; D is ambiguous. Trimming removed 4 bases at V and 5 bases at J, with 14 bases between. The germline gives CDR1 SEHNR, CDR2 FQNEAQ (reference sequence). This CDR3 is built from 15 residues. This CDR3 is CASSSRSVGTGELFF. CDR3 in DNA: TGTGCCAGCAGCTCCCGGAGCGTGGGGACCGGGGAGCTGTTTTTT.

The chain couples TRBV4-3 to TRBJ2-1; 7 nucleotides line up with TRBD2. The CDR3 has 16 amino acids. J gave up 3 bases and V 1 base, and 6 bases lay outside the gene matches. Germline V CDR1 and CDR2: LGHNA, YSLEER. CDR3 sequence: CASSQGLGGSYNEQFF. CDR3 coding DNA: TGCGCCAGCAGCCAAGGGCTAGGCGGGAGCTACAATGAGCAGTTCTTC.

V is TRBV11-2 and J is TRBJ1-1; D may be TRBD1 (5 bases). Between the trimmed V and J ends, which lost 3 bases and 2 bases, there was a span of 7 bases. The germline CDR1 and CDR2 sequences are SGHAT and FQNNGV. The length of the CDR3 is 13 residues. CDR3 bases: TGTGCCAGCAGCTTGACAGAAAACACTGAAGCTTTCTTT. Translation gives CASSLTENTEAFF.

This sequence joins TRBV6-5 and TRBJ1-2; the match to TRBD1 covers 7 bases. Germline CDR1 reads MNHEY; CDR2 reads SVGAGI. V lost 2 bases, J lost 8 bases, and 11 bases stayed unmatched. This CDR3 spans 15 amino acids. CDR3 sequence: CASSYPGQPVGGYTF. The CDR3 nucleotides are TGTGCCAGCAGTTACCCGGGACAGCCGGTCGGAGGCTACACCTTC.

The chain joins TRBV29-1 to TRBJ1-2; D is possibly TRBD1 (5 bases). This CDR3 is 13 amino acids long. Per the germline V gene, CDR1 is SQVTM and CDR2 is ANQGSEA. V was cut by 3 bases and J by 0 bases, with 8 bases left in between. CDR3 amino acids: CSVDGGTNYGYTF. The CDR3 region has the DNA TGCAGCGTTGACGGGGGAACTAACTATGGCTACACCTTC.

A remark on this clone: Germline and junction disagree at one end, which may indicate a read error. This sequence joins TRBV6-1 and TRBJ2-7, with 10 bases that match TRBD1. The CDR3 spans 15 residues. The germline V gene has CDR1 MNHNS and CDR2 SASEGT. Written as DNA, the CDR3 is TGTGCCAGCAGCGAAGACAGGGGGCTTGCCTACGAGCAGTACTTC. It encodes CASSEDRGLAYEQYF.

The chain carries TRBV18 and TRBJ2-1, with 8 bases that match TRBD2. CDR1 and CDR2 (germline): KGHSH, LQKENI. After removal of 4 bases from V and 5 bases from J, the junction contained 4 bases not matched to a gene. This CDR3 is 14 amino acids long. CDR3 sequence reads: CASSQREYDNEQFF. In DNA form, the CDR3 reads TGTGCCAGCTCACAGCGGGAGTACGACAATGAGCAGTTCTTC.

The V and J genes are TRBV2 and TRBJ2-5, with 8 nucleotides matching TRBD1. Germline V lookup: CDR1 SNHLY, CDR2 FYNNEI. Unmatched junction bases numbered 4, after V lost 2 bases and J lost 5 bases. This CDR3 spans 14 amino acids. In DNA form, the CDR3 reads TGTGCCAGCAGTGAACAGGGGGCAGGGGAGACCCAGTACTTC. It yields the protein CASSEQGAGETQYF.

The rearrangement joins TRBV19 to TRBJ1-3; tentatively, D is TRBD1 (5 bases). Germline CDR1 reads LNHDA; CDR2 reads SQIVND (reference sequence). V was pared by 5 bases and J by 0 bases, with 14 bases between. The CDR3 is made up of 16 amino acids. The CDR3 reads CASSAGTPDSGNTIYF. CDR3 nucleotide sequence: TGTGCCAGTAGTGCCGGGACGCCAGACTCTGGAAACACCATATATTTT.

The chain joins TRBV4-1 to TRBJ1-5; D is possibly TRBD1 (5 bases). The ends were cut back, 1 base at V and 1 base at J, with 14 bases in the middle. Germline V gives CDR1 MGHRA, CDR2 YSYEKL. The CDR3 contains 17 residues. CDR3 sequence (DNA): TGCGCCAGCAGCCAAGTTGGTCGGGGGATAAGCAATCAGCCCCAGCATTTT. As protein: CASSQVGRGISNQPQHF.

The chain is built from TRBV30 and TRBJ2-1, with 13 nucleotides matching TRBD2. The germline V gene encodes CDR1 GTSNPN and CDR2 SVGIG (reference sequence). With V trimmed by 2 bases and J by 3 bases, 7 bases remained unmatched. The CDR3 sequence is 17 residues long. CDR3 protein: CAWSPVGTSGNYNEQFF. For the CDR3, the DNA is TGTGCCTGGAGTCCGGTCGGGACTAGCGGGAACTACAATGAGCAGTTCTTC.

The chain combines TRBV19 with TRBJ2-1; 9 bases fit TRBD2. CDR1 is LNHDA, CDR2 SQIVND, per germline (reference sequence). This CDR3 comprises 16 residues. V gave up 2 bases and J gave up 6 bases; unmatched junction bases: 8. The CDR3 DNA sequence: TGTGCCAGTAGTATAATAGCGGGAGCTTGGAGCAATGAGCAGTTCTTC. Translating it yields CASSIIAGAWSNEQFF.

The J gene is TRBJ1-3, the V gene TRBV4-3; 11 bases are a match to TRBD1. CDR1 is LGHNA, CDR2 YSLEER, per germline. This CDR3 has 17 amino acids. The junction had 4 bases not matched to a gene; V was cut back by 0 bases and J by 3 bases. The CDR3 sequence: CASSQDGQGAGGNTIYF. The CDR3 nucleotides are TGCGCCAGCAGCCAAGATGGACAGGGGGCGGGTGGAAACACCATATATTTT.

The gene calls are TRBV3-1 (or the pseudogene TRBV3-2) and TRBJ2-5; 10 bases align to TRBD2. The CDR3 extends over 16 amino acids. The ends lost 0 bases at V and 5 bases at J; junction bases unmatched: 6. CDR1 is LGHDT, CDR2 YNNKEL, per germline (reference sequence). CDR3 nucleotide sequence: TGTGCCAGCAGCCAAGATAGGGGTAGCGGGAGGGAGACCCAGTACTTC. Translation gives CASSQDRGSGRETQYF.

The CDR3 sequence: CASSTGASGANVLTF. The CDR3 region has the DNA TGTGCCAGCAGTACGGGGGCCTCTGGGGCCAACGTCCTGACTTTC. The rearrangement uses TRBV6-5 and TRBJ2-6; the D gene could be TRBD1 or TRBD2 (6 bases each). In germline, CDR1 is MNHEY, CDR2 SVGAGI. CDR3 size: 15 residues. Trimming took off 5 bases at V and 0 bases at J, with 8 bases between the two ends.

This chain joins TRBV7-6 and TRBJ1-1, with TRBD1 as a possible D gene (6 bases). Germline V CDR1 and CDR2: SGHVS, FNYEAQ. The CDR3 has 14 residues. Trimming removed 0 bases at V and 4 bases at J, with 9 bases between. CDR3 coding DNA: TGTGCCAGCAGCTTAGCACAGGGAGGCACTGAAGCTTTCTTT. This encodes CASSLAQGGTEAFF.

This clone was seen only a few times. V is TRBV5-1 and J is TRBJ2-3, with 9 bases that match TRBD2. J was trimmed by 2 bases and V by 0 bases; bases with no gene match: 10. The CDR3 sequence is 18 residues long. Germline CDR1 reads SGHRS; CDR2 reads YFSETQ. This chain's CDR3 is CASSLGREGSMTTDTQYF. The CDR3 coding sequence is TGCGCCAGCAGCTTGGGGCGGGAGGGCTCTATGACCACAGATACGCAGTATTTT.